Given below is one TCR beta chain in context. In the original processing: Amplification of reference gene primers provided the estimated nucleated cell counts. TCRdb's table, derived via immunoSEQ multiplex PCR, lists solely in-frame clones and lacks some. From that table come the V and J calls and clone size; the DNA was used to work out D and trimming. The sample has 95,000 to 120,000 clones; about nine tenths are singletons. The CDR3 extends over 12 amino acids. From germline, CDR1 is GTSNPN and CDR2 SVGIG (reference sequence). The V gene end was trimmed by 1 base and the J gene end by 12 bases; junction bases not matched to a gene: 1. The data originate from a study of blood T cell repertoires in COVID-19.

The chain has TRBV30 and TRBJ1-4, with 11 bases matching TRBD1. The source is a woman in her 50s with acute or convalescent COVID-19. Sample: peripheral blood. The CDR3 DNA sequence: TGTGCCTGGAGTGAGGGACAGGGGGAACTGTTTTTT. Its protein is CAWSEGQGELFF.